This T cell receptor beta chain was profiled in a study of blood T cell repertoires in COVID-19. The CDR3 has 14 amino acids. Germline V gene sequence: CDR1 MNHEY, CDR2 SVGEGT. V was pared by 2 bases and J by 7 bases, with 14 bases between. Sequencing used immunoSEQ multiplex PCR; TCRdb keeps in-frame clones, though not all of them. The repertoire holds around 250,000 clones, with 89% as singletons. The chain carries TRBV6-2 or TRBV6-3 and TRBJ2-5; a weak D match, TRBD1 (6 bases). Sequencing input: peripheral blood. The sequence was collected from a woman in her thirties or forties who had recovered from COVID-19. DNA of the CDR3: TGTGCCAGCAGTTACGGTCCAGGGGTGGGGACCCAGTACTTC. This gives the protein CASSYGPGVGTQYF.